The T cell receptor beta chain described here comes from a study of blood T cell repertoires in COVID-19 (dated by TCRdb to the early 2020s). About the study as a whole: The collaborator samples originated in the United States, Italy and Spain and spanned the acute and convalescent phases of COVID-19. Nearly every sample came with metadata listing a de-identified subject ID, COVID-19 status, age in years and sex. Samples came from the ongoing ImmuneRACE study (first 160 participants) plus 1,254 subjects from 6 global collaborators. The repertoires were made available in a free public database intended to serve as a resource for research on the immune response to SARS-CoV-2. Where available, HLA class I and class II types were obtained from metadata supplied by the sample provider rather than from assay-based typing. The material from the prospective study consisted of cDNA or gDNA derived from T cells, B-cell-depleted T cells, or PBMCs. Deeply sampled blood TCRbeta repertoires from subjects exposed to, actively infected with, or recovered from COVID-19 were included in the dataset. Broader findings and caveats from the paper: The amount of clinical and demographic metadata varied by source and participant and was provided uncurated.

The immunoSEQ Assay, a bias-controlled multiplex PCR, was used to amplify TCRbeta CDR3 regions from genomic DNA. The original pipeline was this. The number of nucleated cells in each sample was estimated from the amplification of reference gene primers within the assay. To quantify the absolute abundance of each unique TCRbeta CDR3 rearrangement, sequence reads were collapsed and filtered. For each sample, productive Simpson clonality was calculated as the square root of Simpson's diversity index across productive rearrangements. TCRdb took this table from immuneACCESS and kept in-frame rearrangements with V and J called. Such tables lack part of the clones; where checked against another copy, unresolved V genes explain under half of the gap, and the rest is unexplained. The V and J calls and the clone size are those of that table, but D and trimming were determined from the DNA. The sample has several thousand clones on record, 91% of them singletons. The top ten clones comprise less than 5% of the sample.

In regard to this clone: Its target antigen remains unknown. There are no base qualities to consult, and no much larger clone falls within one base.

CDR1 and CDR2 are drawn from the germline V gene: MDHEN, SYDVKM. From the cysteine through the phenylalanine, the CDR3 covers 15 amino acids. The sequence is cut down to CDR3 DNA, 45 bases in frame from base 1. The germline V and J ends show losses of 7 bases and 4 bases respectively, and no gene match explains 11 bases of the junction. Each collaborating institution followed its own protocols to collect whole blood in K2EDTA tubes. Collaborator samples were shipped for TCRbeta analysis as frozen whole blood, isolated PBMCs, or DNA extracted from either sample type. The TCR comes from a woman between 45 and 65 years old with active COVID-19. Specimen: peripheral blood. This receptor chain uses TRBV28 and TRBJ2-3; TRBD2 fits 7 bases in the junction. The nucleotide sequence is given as TGTGCCAGCAAAGGGGCGGGAGATGGTTCAGATACGCAGTATTTT. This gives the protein CASKGAGDGSDTQYF.